Sequencing of this T cell receptor (beta chain) was carried out in a study of CD8 T cells in ankylosing spondylitis. Study conclusions and caveats: Disease-linked clones, CD8+, were relatively rare in peripheral blood. The study identified a TCR beta motif of 7 or 8 highly homologous variants that appeared characteristic of ankylosing spondylitis blood.

This clonotype was seen only a few times. Its antigen remains unknown. The CDR3 is 13 residues long. V was clipped by 6 bases and J by 2 bases; unmatched bases: 5. Germline lookup yields CDR1 SQVTM and CDR2 ANQGSEA. TCRdb processed the 5' RACE reads anew with MiXCR; each CDR3 protein has one entry. The sample carries roughly 200,000 distinct CDR3 sequences, around 25% recorded once. This rearrangement joins TRBV29-1 to TRBJ2-3; 7 bases are a match to TRBD2. The specimen sequenced was blood, either unsorted or a sorted T cell fraction (not recorded which). This TCR derives from a male donor with ankylosing spondylitis or in good health (not recorded which). CDR3 bases: TGCAGCGTAGAAAGCGGGATCACAGATACGCAGTATTTT. Its protein is CSVESGITDTQYF.